A single sample gave rise to the 24 T cell receptor beta chains below, sequenced in a study of radiation and T cells in renal cell carcinoma. Repertoires were generated with immunoSEQ multiplex PCR, while TCRdb's copy carries only in-frame clones and drops some. The sample lists more than 150,000 clones, roughly 86% seen once, with roughly 13% in the top ten. Time point: blood 2 weeks post-SBRT. Treatment defined: 15 Gy SBRT to primary tumor, nephrectomy 4 weeks later. The material was blood, obtained from a patient whose treatment included radiotherapy and nephrectomy. Receptor source: a woman between 45 and 60 years old with renal cell carcinoma.

The genes are TRBV4-3 and TRBJ1-4; unclear D gene. The ends were cut back, 5 bases at V and 5 bases at J, with 15 bases in the middle. The CDR3 sequence is 15 residues long. Germline V gene lookup returns CDR1 LGHNA and CDR2 YSLEER. CDR3 residues: CASSYNARGNEKLFF. CDR3 bases: TGCGCCAGCAGCTACAACGCTCGAGGAAATGAAAAACTGTTTTTT.

The chain links TRBV13 to TRBJ1-1; tentative D call: TRBD1 (5 bases). Germline V gene data show CDR1 as PRHDT and CDR2 as FYEKMQ (reference sequence). Trimming removed 2 bases from V and 5 bases from J, with 12 bases in between. This CDR3 has 14 amino acids. The CDR3 here is CASSLKGLETEAFF. The CDR3, as DNA: TGTGCCAGCAGCTTAAAGGGGCTAGAGACTGAAGCTTTCTTT. The complete variable domain, with remaining parts taken from reference TRBV13 and TRBJ1-1, reads AAGVIQSPRHLIKEKRETATLKCYPIPRHDTVYWYQQGPGQDPQFLISFYEKMQSDKGSIPDRFSAQQFSDYHSELNMSSLELGDSALYFCASSLKGLETEAFFGQGTRLTVV.

The rearrangement links TRBV18 to TRBJ1-3; D ambiguous. The CDR3 runs 15 residues. Between the trimmed V and J ends, which lost 8 bases and 4 bases, there was a span of 18 bases. The germline CDR1 and CDR2 sequences are KGHSH and LQKENI. The chain's CDR3 is CASLLSRTDGNTIYF. The CDR3 nucleotides read TGTGCCAGCCTCCTGAGTAGGACGGACGGAAACACCATATATTTT.

Only one count was recorded for this clone. The chain links TRBV19 to TRBJ1-5; TRBD1 matches at 8 bases. The germline V gene has CDR1 LNHDA and CDR2 SQIVND (reference sequence). Germline trimming cut 5 bases from V and 0 bases from J; bases unmatched to any gene: 6. This CDR3 contains 16 residues. The CDR3 nucleotides are TGTGCCAGTAGTCCGGACAGGGCCTATAGCAATCAGCCCCAGCATTTT. The encoded protein is CASSPDRAYSNQPQHF.

The chain uses TRBV7-2 and TRBJ2-2; no clear D gene. Trimming removed 3 bases from V and 5 bases from J, with 7 bases in between. The length of the CDR3 is 13 residues. In germline, CDR1 is SGHTA, CDR2 FQGNSA. CDR3 nucleotide sequence: TGTGCCAGCAGCTTTCGGAGAACCGGGGAGCTGTTTTTT. It yields the protein CASSFRRTGELFF.

The chain links TRBV5-1 to TRBJ2-3; D is undetermined. This CDR3 region has 15 residues. Per germline, CDR1 SGHRS and CDR2 YFSETQ. V was shortened by 0 bases and J by 2 bases, with 10 bases between the two germline ends. DNA for the CDR3: TGCGCCAGCAGCTTGGAGAATCTTCTCACAGATACGCAGTATTTT. Its translation: CASSLENLLTDTQYF.

This rearrangement joins TRBV11-2 to TRBJ2-3; 11 bases are shared with TRBD1. Losses at the gene ends were 4 bases for V and 3 bases for J; bases not matched to a gene: 3. The germline V gene has CDR1 SGHAT and CDR2 FQNNGV. The length of the CDR3 is 15 residues. Here the CDR3 DNA reads TGTGCCAGCAGCTGGACAGGGGGCTTTACAGATACGCAGTATTTT. As protein: CASSWTGGFTDTQYF.

The rearrangement uses TRBV4-1 and TRBJ2-1, with D tentatively TRBD1 (5 bases). Germline-derived CDR1 and CDR2 are MGHRA and YSYEKL. V gave up 2 bases and J gave up 4 bases, with 6 bases separating them. The CDR3 runs to 13 residues. CDR3 in DNA: TGCGCCAGCAGCCAAACAGGTTACAATGAGCAGTTCTTC. It codes for CASSQTGYNEQFF.

The chain joins TRBV7-3 to TRBJ2-1, with 8 bases fitting TRBD2. This CDR3 is 15 amino acids long. With 1 base clipped from V and 5 bases from J, the junction kept 4 bases outside the gene matches. Germline CDR1 and CDR2: SGHTA and FQGTGA. The CDR3 protein is CASSLMRGVNNEQFF. As DNA, the CDR3 is TGTGCCAGCAGCTTAATGCGGGGGGTTAACAATGAGCAGTTCTTC.

The chain links TRBV5-4 to TRBJ1-6; 9 bases line up with TRBD1. The CDR3 has 17 residues. Unmatched junction bases numbered 15, after V lost 4 bases and J lost 10 bases. CDR1 is SGHNT, CDR2 YYREEE, per germline (reference sequence). CDR3 sequence: CASSAGQGPMVGSPLHF. The CDR3 region has the DNA TGTGCCAGCAGCGCCGGACAGGGGCCCATGGTAGGGTCACCCCTCCACTTT. The full variable domain, its missing parts supplied by reference TRBV5-4 and TRBJ1-6, is ETGVTQSPTHLIKTRGQQVTLRCSSQSGHNTVSWYQQALGQGPQFIFQYYREEENGRGNFPPRFSGLQFPNYSSELNVNALELDDSALYLCASSAGQGPMVGSPLHFGNGTRLTVT.

V usage is TRBV18 and J usage is TRBJ1-5, with D perhaps TRBD1 (5 bases). Deletions cut 3 bases from V and 0 bases from J, with 9 bases between. The CDR3 consists of 15 residues. CDR1 KGHSH and CDR2 LQKENI come from the germline V gene. The CDR3 DNA reads as TGTGCCAGCTCACCTGATCAGGGTAGCAATCAGCCCCAGCATTTT. This translates into CASSPDQGSNQPQHF.

CDR3 in DNA: TGTGCCAGCAGCCTAACAGTCAACACTGAAGCTTTCTTT. Residues: CASSLTVNTEAFF. The chain links TRBV11-1 to TRBJ1-1; D gene unclear. From germline, CDR1 is SGHAT and CDR2 FQDESV (reference sequence). The V and J ends lost 5 bases and 2 bases respectively, with 9 bases between them. This CDR3 contains 13 residues.

The genes are TRBV7-9 and TRBJ2-2, with 7 bases fitting TRBD1. Germline lookup yields CDR1 SEHNR and CDR2 FQNEAQ (reference sequence). This CDR3 spans 13 amino acids. The trim removed 4 bases at V and 6 bases at J, leaving 2 bases unmatched. The CDR3 protein is CASSSDRAGELFF. In DNA, the CDR3 is TGTGCCAGCAGCTCCGACAGGGCCGGGGAGCTGTTTTTT.

CDR3 residues: CASSQEEYGTQYF. CDR3 bases: TGCGCCAGCAGCCAAGAGGAGTATGGGACCCAGTACTTC. The chain carries TRBV4-3 and TRBJ2-5; no definite D call. Trimming shortened V by 0 bases and J by 7 bases, and 9 bases separated the two germline ends. The germline CDR1 and CDR2 sequences are LGHNA and YSLEER. The CDR3 length is 13 residues.

The chain combines TRBV19 with TRBJ1-1; a weak D match, TRBD1 (5 bases). This CDR3 spans 17 amino acids. The V gene's germline CDR1 is LNHDA and CDR2 SQIVND (reference sequence). V was clipped by 3 bases and J by 0 bases, with 17 bases between them. DNA of the CDR3: TGTGCCAGTAGTATCGACAGAGGGCGATCCATGAACACTGAAGCTTTCTTT. Amino acids: CASSIDRGRSMNTEAFF.

As to this clone: The same CDR3 arises from other DNA sequences in this sample as well. The chain joins TRBV5-1 to TRBJ2-2; D not certain. This CDR3 has 13 residues. V lost 0 bases and J 5 bases, leaving 5 bases between the germline ends. The germline CDR1 and CDR2 sequences are SGHRS and YFSETQ. The CDR3 DNA reads TGCGCCAGCAGCTTGGGGGTAACCGGGGAGCTGTTTTTT. Its protein is CASSLGVTGELFF.

The chain couples TRBV4-1 to TRBJ2-3, with 13 bases aligning to TRBD2. This CDR3 contains 19 residues. Germline CDR1 and CDR2: MGHRA and YSYEKL. Trimming removed 2 bases from V and 3 bases from J; junction bases left unmatched: 11. The chain's CDR3 is CASSQLLAGGPTRTDTQYF. The CDR3 DNA reads TGCGCCAGCAGCCAACTACTAGCGGGGGGGCCTACACGGACAGATACGCAGTATTTT.

The V gene is TRBV4-2, the J gene TRBJ1-4; TRBD1 aligns across 10 bases. V lost 3 bases, J lost 5 bases, and 6 bases stayed unmatched. The CDR3 sequence is 16 residues long. Germline V lookup: CDR1 LGHNA, CDR2 YNFKEQ. The DNA for the CDR3 is TGTGCCAGCAGCCAGCCCGGACAGGGGGGAAATGAAAAACTGTTTTTT. This sequence encodes CASSQPGQGGNEKLFF.

The CDR3 DNA reads as TGTGCCAGCAGTGAAGGGAGGAACACTGAAGCTTTCTTT. This gives the protein CASSEGRNTEAFF. The chain carries TRBV6-1 and TRBJ1-1; D is uncertain. This CDR3 region has 13 residues. Trimming cost V 1 base and J 1 base, with 4 bases left between them. Germline CDR1 is MNHNS and CDR2 is SASEGT.

The rearrangement joins TRBV19 to TRBJ2-3, with 9 bases that match TRBD2. CDR3 length equals 15 residues. The germline V gene encodes CDR1 LNHDA and CDR2 SQIVND (reference sequence). Trimming at V came to 6 bases and at J to 4 bases, leaving 8 bases not matched to a gene. DNA of the CDR3: TGTGCCAGTAGCGGAGGAGCGGGGGGCCCAGATACGCAGTATTTT. Translation gives CASSGGAGGPDTQYF. Based on the CDR3 plus reference TRBV19 and TRBJ2-3, the full variable domain is DGGITQSPKYLFRKEGQNVTLSCEQNLNHDAMYWYRQDPGQGLRLIYYSQIVNDFQKGDIAEGYSVSREKKESFPLTVTSAQKNPTAFYLCASSGGAGGPDTQYFGPGTRLTVL.

For the CDR3, the DNA is TGCGCCAGCAGCCAAGTCTCAGGCGGGGGAGACGGCACAGATACGCAGTATTTT. Protein: CASSQVSGGGDGTDTQYF. J is TRBJ2-3 and V is TRBV4-3; 7 bases line up with TRBD2. The V segment lost 1 base and the J segment 1 base; nucleotides outside the gene matches: 11. Germline values: CDR1 LGHNA, CDR2 YSLEER. This CDR3 comprises 18 residues.

The chain links TRBV15 to TRBJ1-5; the match to TRBD1 covers 9 bases. J lost 5 bases, V lost 0 bases, and 2 bases had no gene match. From germline, CDR1 is LNHNV and CDR2 YYDKDF (reference sequence). The CDR3 covers 15 residues. CDR3 protein: CATSRDGQGHQPQHF. CDR3 sequence (DNA): TGTGCCACCAGCAGAGATGGACAGGGGCATCAGCCCCAGCATTTT.

V and J are TRBV7-9 and TRBJ1-1; no clear D gene. Germline loops: CDR1 SEHNR, CDR2 FQNEAQ (reference sequence). The V gene lost 1 base and the J gene lost 0 bases, with 9 bases spanning the gap. The CDR3 sequence is 15 residues long. The CDR3: CASSLGETLNTEAFF. CDR3 in DNA: TGTGCCAGCAGCTTAGGCGAGACATTGAACACTGAAGCTTTCTTT.

The rearrangement joins TRBV4-2 to TRBJ1-2, with unresolved D. Trimming removed 4 bases at V and 2 bases at J, with 20 bases between. CDR1 is LGHNA and CDR2 is YNFKEQ in the germline V gene. The CDR3 consists of 17 residues. The CDR3 bases are TGTGCCAGCAGCCTCCCTAGTCGGGGAGTCGGGAACTATGGCTACACCTTC. It encodes CASSLPSRGVGNYGYTF.